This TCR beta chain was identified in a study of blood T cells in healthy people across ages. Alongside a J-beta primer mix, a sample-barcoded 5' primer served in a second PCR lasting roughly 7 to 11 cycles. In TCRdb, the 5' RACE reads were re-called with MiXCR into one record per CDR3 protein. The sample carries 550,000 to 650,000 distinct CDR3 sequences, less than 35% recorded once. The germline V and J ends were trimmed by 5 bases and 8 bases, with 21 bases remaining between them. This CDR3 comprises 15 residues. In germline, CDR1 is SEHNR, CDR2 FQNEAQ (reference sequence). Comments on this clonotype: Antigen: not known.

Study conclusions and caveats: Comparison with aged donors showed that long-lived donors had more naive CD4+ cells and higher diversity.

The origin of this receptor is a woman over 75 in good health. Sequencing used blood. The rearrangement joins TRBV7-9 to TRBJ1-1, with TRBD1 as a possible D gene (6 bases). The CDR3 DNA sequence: TGTGCCAGCAGCCCGGGGGCCTCCCTATCGAAAGAAGCTTTCTTT. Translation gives CASSPGASLSKEAFF.